Presented here are 30 T cell receptor delta chains from one specimen sequenced in a study of DNA immune sequencing with unique molecular identifiers. Primers for all 8 TRDV and 4 TRDJ genes amplified genomic DNA in 32-plex. Adapter PCR followed 3 barcoding PCR cycles that attached a 12-nucleotide UMI. TCRdb reapplied CATT to the multiplex PCR reads. The sample carries some 5,300 delta-chain clones, 11% recorded once. The sample consisted of gamma-delta T cells enriched from blood buffy coat, or unenriched PBMCs (not recorded which). These receptors were collected from a human donor in good health.

This clone was seen a handful of times. TCRdb's entry gives the protein of a much larger clone, which mismatches this DNA's translation at residue 3, likely from a read error; the protein reported here is translated from the DNA. The rearrangement links TRDV2 to TRDJ3, with TRDD3 matching over 7 bases. CDR3 length: 18 residues. Germline CDR1 and CDR2: GEAIGNYY and EKD. CDR3 protein: CAYDKILGSSWDTRQMFF. The CDR3 region has the DNA TGTGCCTATGACAAAATACTGGGGAGCTCCTGGGACACCCGACAGATGTTTTTC.

A few counts support this clone. It is likely a read error: a sequence one base away is far more abundant. This sample includes further DNA sequences coding for the same CDR3. The V call is TRDV2, the J call TRDJ1; D is undetermined. Deletions cut 4 bases from V and 0 bases from J, with 17 bases between. Germline-derived CDR1 and CDR2 are GEAIGNYY and EKD. There are 16 residues in the CDR3. CDR3 sequence (DNA): TGTGCCTGTGATCCGTCCGATCGGAAGTACACCGATAAACTCATCTTT. Encoded protein: CACDPSDRKYTDKLIF.

This clone was observed a handful of times. With only one base between it and a far larger clone, this is likely a read error. Distinct nucleotide sequences in the sample also encode this CDR3. The V gene is TRDV2, the J gene TRDJ1, with TRDD3 matching 11 bases. The germline V gene encodes CDR1 GEAIGNYY and CDR2 EKD. The CDR3 consists of 15 residues. The CDR3 loop reads CACDLLGDRGDKLIF. CDR3 nucleotide sequence: TGTGCTTGTGACCTACTGGGGGATAGGGGCGATAAACTCATCTTT.

No V segment was called; the J segment is TRDJ1; TRDD3 is taken as the D call from the table, unchecked against the DNA. This CDR3 comprises 24 residues. The CDR3: CACDTVYQLGRTGGDTDDTDKLIF. CDR3 bases: TGTGCCTGTGACACCGTTTACCAACTGGGGAGAACTGGGGGGGATACGGATGACACCGATAAACTCATCTTT.

There are a few counts of this clone. TCRdb's protein, taken from a much larger clone, differs from this DNA's translation at residue 18, likely owing to a read error; the protein displayed comes from the DNA. The sample has other DNA sequences that encode this CDR3 too. The chain couples TRDV2 to TRDJ3; TRDD3 matches 9 bases. The V gene's germline CDR1 is GEAIGNYY and CDR2 EKD. The length of the CDR3 is 20 residues. The CDR3 loop is CACDPIVLGESSWDTRQIFF. CDR3 DNA sequence: TGTGCCTGTGATCCCATTGTACTGGGGGAAAGCTCCTGGGACACCCGACAGATATTTTTC.

This clone was found many times. The chain combines TRDV3 with TRDJ1; 8 bases match TRDD3. Unmatched junction bases numbered 8, after V lost 2 bases and J lost 0 bases. Germline loops: CDR1 TVYSNPD, CDR2 GDNSRS (reference sequence). This CDR3 has 15 amino acids. The CDR3 DNA reads TGTGCCTTTGGTGGGGGATGGACGTACACCGATAAACTCATCTTT. It yields the protein CAFGGGWTYTDKLIF.

The table lists this clone with a few counts. A far larger clone is a single base away, which makes a read error likely. The sample holds other DNA sequences that translate to the same CDR3. The rearrangement uses TRDV2 and TRDJ3; 13 nucleotides match TRDD3. The CDR3 covers 20 residues. Germline loops: CDR1 GEAIGNYY, CDR2 EKD. Here the CDR3 DNA reads TGCGCCTGTGACAAAGTACTGGGGGATACGCGCTCCTGGGACACCCGACAGATGTTTTTC. This encodes CACDKVLGDTRSWDTRQMFF.

The table lists this clone with a few counts. This DNA translates differently at residue 16 from the TCRdb protein, which is that of a much larger clone; a read error is likely, and the protein shown is the DNA's own translation. The rearrangement joins TRDV2 to TRDJ1; TRDD3 agrees at 10 bases. CDR3 size: 19 residues. Germline V gives CDR1 GEAIGNYY, CDR2 EKD. The CDR3 reads CACDTLVVGDTDPGNNLIF. Here the CDR3 DNA reads TGTGCCTGTGACACCCTTGTAGTGGGGGATACTGACCCCGGGAATAATCTCATCTTT.

This clone was detected a few times. The TCRdb protein comes from a much larger clone and disagrees with this DNA's translation at residue 13, likely due to a read error; the protein given here is derived from the DNA. The CDR3 nucleotides read TGTGCCTGTGACACCGTGCGGGGATACGGTAACACCCATAAACTCATCTTT. Amino acid sequence: CACDTVRGYGNTHKLIF. V gene TRDV2 combines with J gene TRDJ1; 9 bases align to TRDD3. The CDR3 consists of 17 residues. Germline V gene lookup returns CDR1 GEAIGNYY and CDR2 EKD.

This clone was counted many times. The chain couples TRDV2 to TRDJ1; 13 bases map to TRDD3. The CDR3 spans 19 residues. In germline, CDR1 is GEAIGNYY, CDR2 EKD. The V and J ends lost 2 bases and 2 bases, in that order; junction bases with no gene match: 13. The CDR3 nucleotides read TGTGCCTGTGACAAAATTCCCACTACTGGGGGATACGGTACCGATAAACTCATCTTT. Translating gives CACDKIPTTGGYGTDKLIF.

This clone was recorded at least ten times. The chain carries TRDV3 and TRDJ3; the match to TRDD3 covers 8 bases. This CDR3 is built from 17 residues. The J segment lost 0 bases and the V segment lost 1 base, leaving 5 bases of the junction unmatched. Germline CDR1 is TVYSNPD and CDR2 is GDNSRS (reference sequence). CDR3 loop: CAFTGGPSSWDTRQMFF. The CDR3 bases are TGTGCCTTTACTGGGGGACCGAGCTCCTGGGACACCCGACAGATGTTTTTC.

This clone occurred a few times. The protein given by TCRdb reflects a much larger clone and differs at residue 9 from this DNA's translation, likely from a read error; the protein shown is the DNA's translation. The chain carries TRDV2 and TRDJ1, with 8 bases lining up with TRDD3. Germline V lookup: CDR1 GEAIGNYY, CDR2 EKD. With V trimmed by 3 bases and J by 0 bases, 17 bases remained unmatched. The CDR3 loop spans 19 amino acids. The CDR3 region is CACDDVLGATRGDTDKLIF. Written as DNA, the CDR3 is TGTGCCTGTGACGATGTACTGGGGGCTACGCGAGGAGACACCGATAAACTCATCTTT.

This clone has more than one count but fewer than ten. TCRdb's listed protein matches a much larger clone and diverges from this DNA's translation at residue 8, likely through a read error; the protein shown comes from the DNA. The J gene is TRDJ1, the V gene TRDV2; TRDD3 is a possible D gene (6 bases). CDR3 length: 17 residues. The germline gives CDR1 GEAIGNYY, CDR2 EKD. Trimming took 1 base from V and 0 from J, leaving 17 bases between them. The CDR3 region is CACDTLGHGKYTDKLIF. CDR3 in DNA: TGTGCCTGTGACACTCTGGGGCATGGAAAGTACACCGATAAACTCATCTTT.

Of note for this clone: TCRdb's protein for this DNA is that of a much larger clone and differs from the translation at residue 7, likely a read error; the protein shown is the DNA translation. CDR3 coding DNA: TGTGCTCTTGGGTCGTTGGCCCGGCTGGGGCACTGGGGGATACAGAGGCCGAATAAACTCATCTTT. Protein: CALGSLARLGHWGIQRPNKLIF. The V call is TRDV1, the J call TRDJ1; 12 positions agree with TRDD3. TCRdb records no J gene; here it was assigned by comparing the DNA to germline. Germline values: CDR1 TSWWSYY, CDR2 QGS. The CDR3 is 22 amino acids. The V and J ends lost 5 bases and 6 bases, in that order; junction bases with no gene match: 28.

This clone was seen many times. The chain recombines TRDV2 with TRDJ3; D perhaps matches TRDD3 (6 bases). The germline gives CDR1 GEAIGNYY, CDR2 EKD. The CDR3 totals 20 residues. The V end was cut by 6 bases, the J end by 0 bases, with 23 bases between. The CDR3 DNA reads TGTGCCTGTACCGCCGTACTGGGACAGCAAAGCTCCTGGGACACCCGACAGATGTTTTTC. This translates into CACTAVLGQQSSWDTRQMFF.

To note about this clone: A far larger clone is just one base off, so this is likely a read error. Other DNA sequences within the sample encode an identical CDR3. The chain joins TRDV2 to TRDJ1; TRDD3 matches 8 bases. Per germline, CDR1 GEAIGNYY and CDR2 EKD. The CDR3 is 20 residues long. This CDR3 is CACDTLRVSGGHEYTDKLIF. In nucleotides, the CDR3 is TGTGCCTGCGACACCCTGAGGGTTTCTGGGGGACACGAGTACACCGATAAACTCATCTTT.

About this clone: A far larger clone is a single base away, which makes a read error likely. The sample contains more than one DNA sequence encoding this CDR3. V is TRDV2 and J is TRDJ1; D gene unclear. V lost 0 bases, J lost 5 bases, and 12 bases lay in between. Germline CDR1 and CDR2: GEAIGNYY and EKD. The CDR3 has 14 residues. The CDR3 DNA reads as TGTGCCTGTGACACCGTCGCGCTACCTGATAAACTCATCTTT. Residues: CACDTVALPDKLIF.

This clone was observed a few times. This rearrangement joins TRDV1 to TRDJ1; 10 nucleotides agree with TRDD3. This CDR3 has 19 residues. Trimming cost V 4 bases and J 0 bases; bases outside gene matches: 14. Germline CDR1 and CDR2: TSWWSYY and QGS. CDR3 sequence: CALGGPSLSGGYYTDKLIF. CDR3 coding DNA: TGTGCTCTTGGGGGCCCTTCCCTCAGTGGGGGATACTACACCGATAAACTCATCTTT.

This clone showed up just a few times. The mismatch at residue 4 between this DNA's translation and the TCRdb protein of a much larger clone likely reflects a read error; the protein shown is translated from the DNA. The J gene is TRDJ3, the V gene TRDV2; TRDD3 matches at 9 bases. V shed 5 bases, J shed 0 bases, and the junction held 13 bases outside the gene matches. The CDR3 is made up of 20 amino acids. Germline CDR1 is GEAIGNYY and CDR2 is EKD. The CDR3 nucleotides read TGTGCCTGTGTTCCCATTGTACTGGGGGAAAGCTCCTGGGACACCCGACAGATGTTTTTC. Encoded protein: CACVPIVLGESSWDTRQMFF.

This clone has only a few counts. A read error is likely here: a far larger clone is one base away. Other DNA sequences of this sample code for an identical CDR3. This chain joins TRDV2 and TRDJ2; 12 bases agree with TRDD3. CDR3 size: 18 residues. Germline lookup yields CDR1 GEAIGNYY and CDR2 EKD. Trimming removed 0 bases from V and 0 bases from J; junction bases left unmatched: 4. CDR3 DNA: TGTGCCTGTGACACCCTACTGGGGGATACTTCTTTGACAGCACAACTCTTCTTT. Translation gives CACDTLLGDTSLTAQLFF.

This clone appeared many times. This likely reflects a read error, since a far larger clone is one base away. The V gene is TRDV2, the J gene TRDJ1; 7 positions agree with TRDD3. Germline CDR1 and CDR2: GEAIGNYY and EKD. Losses at the gene ends were 3 bases for V and 1 base for J; bases not matched to a gene: 7. The CDR3 length is 15 residues. The CDR3 DNA is TGTGCCTGTGACCTACTGGGGACAGGCACCGATAAACTCATCTTT. It encodes CACDLLGTGTDKLIF.

With regard to this clone: It is likely a read error: a sequence one base away is far more abundant. Additional DNA sequences in this sample encode the identical CDR3. V and J are TRDV2 and TRDJ1, with TRDD3 matching over 11 bases. Germline trimming cut 9 bases from V and 3 bases from J; bases unmatched to any gene: 14. Germline V gene sequence: CDR1 GEAIGNYY, CDR2 EKD. This CDR3 is built from 16 residues. The CDR3 protein is CAGYLTGGYEADKLIF. In nucleotides, the CDR3 is TGTGCCGGGTACCTGACTGGGGGATATGAGGCCGATAAACTCATCTTT.

Note on this clone: A far larger clone is only one base removed, so a read error is likely. The CDR3 nucleotides are TGTGCTCTTGGGGGCTATCTCTCTTCCTTTACGCGTACCTGGGGGATACCGAGGACCGATAAACTCATCTTT. Translation: CALGGYLSSFTRTWGIPRTDKLIF. The chain uses TRDV1 and TRDJ1, with 11 bases that match TRDD3. The J gene is absent in TCRdb and was assigned here via DNA matching to germline. The CDR3 spans 24 residues. With V trimmed by 4 bases and J by 2 bases, 30 bases remained unmatched. Germline V gene sequence: CDR1 TSWWSYY, CDR2 QGS.

Notes on this clone: The junction differs from germline at one of its ends, possibly a read error. The V and J genes are TRDV1 and TRDJ1; 12 positions match TRDD3. The J gene comes from matching the DNA to germline here; TCRdb lacks it. CDR3 length: 23 amino acids. Germline CDR1 TSWWSYY, CDR2 QGS. The DNA of the CDR3 is TGTGCTCTTGGGGAACAAACTCGGTACTGGGGGATACAGGGGGTCACGTACACTGATAAACTCATCTTT. Its translation is CALGEQTRYWGIQGVTYTDKLIF.

V and J are TRDV2 and TRDJ1; D is possibly TRDD3 (6 bases). Per germline, CDR1 GEAIGNYY and CDR2 EKD. V was trimmed by 0 bases and J by 0 bases, leaving 19 bases between them. The CDR3 sequence is 18 residues long. CDR3 region: CACDTGGGGPMYTDKLIF. The CDR3 bases are TGTGCCTGTGACACCGGTGGGGGGGGACCGATGTACACCGATAAACTCATCTTT.

In the case of this clone: The mismatch at residue 3 between this DNA's translation and the TCRdb protein of a much larger clone likely reflects a read error; the protein shown is translated from the DNA. The V gene is TRDV2, the J gene TRDJ2; 9 nucleotides match TRDD3. The CDR3 is 18 residues long. From germline, CDR1 is GEAIGNYY and CDR2 EKD. CDR3 in amino acids: CARDPIGDTRGLTAQLFF. The CDR3, as DNA: TGTGCCCGTGACCCCATAGGGGATACGCGGGGTTTGACAGCACAACTCTTCTTT.

This clone showed up just a few times. With only one base between it and a far larger clone, this is likely a read error. This CDR3 is also generated by other DNA sequences in the sample. The genes are TRDV2 and TRDJ1; 11 nucleotides agree with TRDD3. This CDR3 is built from 17 residues. Per the germline V gene, CDR1 is GEAIGNYY and CDR2 is EKD. In DNA, the CDR3 is TGTGCTTGTGACACCGTTGGGGGATACGCCTCCACCGATAAACTCATCTTT. Translating it yields CACDTVGGYASTDKLIF.

The sample holds a few counts of this clone. Only one base separates this from a far larger clonotype, so it likely reflects a read error. Within the sample, other DNA sequences also encode this same CDR3. The chain combines TRDV2 with TRDJ1; 11 bases map to TRDD3. This CDR3 has 17 amino acids. Germline CDR1 GEAIGNYY, CDR2 EKD. The CDR3 spells CACDTVGGYAGTDKLIF. CDR3 DNA: TGTGCTTGTGACACCGTTGGGGGATACGCTGGGACCGATAAACTCATCTTT.

By proportion, this clone is medium-sized. This CDR3 is also generated by other DNA sequences in the sample. The chain links TRDV2 to TRDJ1; TRDD3 matches at 12 bases. CDR1 is GEAIGNYY and CDR2 is EKD in the germline V gene. The CDR3 sequence is 19 residues long. The J segment lost 2 bases and the V segment lost 2 bases, leaving 14 bases of the junction unmatched. CDR3 DNA: TGTGCCTGTGACAGGATCCTCTCTGGGGGATACGCGGAAACCGATAAACTCATCTTT. Translated, it gives CACDRILSGGYAETDKLIF.

This clone was counted between two and nine times. A far larger clone is just one base off, so this is likely a read error. Other DNA sequences from this sample encode an identical CDR3 as well. The CDR3 DNA sequence: TGTGCCTGTGATACCGTGCGGGGATACGGTAACACCGATAAACTCATCTTT. Its protein is CACDTVRGYGNTDKLIF. The chain couples TRDV2 to TRDJ1; TRDD3 agrees at 9 bases. Unmatched junction bases numbered 11, after V lost 4 bases and J lost 0 bases. Germline CDR1 GEAIGNYY, CDR2 EKD. The CDR3 has 17 residues.